The 8 T cell receptor beta chains listed next were all sequenced from one sample in a study of cytotoxic CD8 clonotypes in ibrutinib-treated CLL. Assay used: immunoSEQ multiplex PCR; TCRdb lists only in-frame clones, some missing. The sample includes around 20,000 clones, 68% of them seen just once. The specimen comprised PBMCs, sampled after 24 months of ibrutinib treatment. Source of these receptors: a human donor with chronic lymphocytic leukemia.

The chain couples TRBV7-6 to TRBJ2-2; possible D gene TRBD1, 5 bases. The germline V gene has CDR1 SGHVS and CDR2 FNYEAQ. V lost 6 bases and J 2 bases, leaving 10 bases between the germline ends. This CDR3 is built from 14 residues. CDR3 loop: CASRFDSNTGELFF. The CDR3 nucleotides are TGTGCCAGCAGATTCGACAGCAACACCGGGGAGCTGTTTTTT.

V usage is TRBV6-5 and J usage is TRBJ1-2; no clear D gene. V lost 7 bases and J lost 8, with 11 bases in between. CDR1 is MNHEY, CDR2 SVGAGI, per germline. The CDR3 loop spans 11 amino acids. The DNA for the CDR3 is TGTGCCAGCAAAGGGTTGAGGGGCTACACCTTC. Translated, it gives CASKGLRGYTF.

The J gene is TRBJ1-1, the V gene TRBV20-1; D remains ambiguous. The CDR3 is 11 residues long. Germline V CDR1 and CDR2: DFQATT, SNEGSKA (reference sequence). V lost 8 bases, J lost 1 base, and 8 bases lay in between. CDR3 sequence: CSSSGNTEAFF. Here the CDR3 DNA reads TGCAGTTCCTCCGGGAACACTGAAGCTTTCTTT.

The chain combines TRBV5-4 with TRBJ2-5; D is perhaps TRBD2 (5 bases). CDR1 is SGHNT, CDR2 YYREEE, per germline (reference sequence). Trimming removed 4 bases at V and 3 bases at J, with 10 bases between. The CDR3 is 13 residues long. CDR3 region: CASSQEGEETQYF. CDR3 nucleotides: TGTGCCAGCAGCCAAGAGGGAGAAGAGACCCAGTACTTC.

V gene TRBV18 combines with J gene TRBJ1-6; a possible D gene is TRBD1 (5 bases). CDR1 and CDR2 from the germline V gene are KGHSH and LQKENI. Trimming took off 3 bases at V and 7 bases at J, with 13 bases between the two ends. This CDR3 comprises 15 residues. CDR3 loop: CASSPGPSLNSPLHF. The CDR3 DNA reads as TGTGCCAGCTCACCGGGGCCCTCCTTAAATTCACCCCTCCACTTT.

The V call is TRBV29-1, the J call TRBJ1-2; 10 nucleotides match TRBD1. Germline V gene lookup returns CDR1 SQVTM and CDR2 ANQGSEA. J gave up 2 bases and V 5 bases, and 2 bases lay outside the gene matches. The CDR3 contains 13 residues. This chain's CDR3 is CSVRTGGNYGYTF. The CDR3 DNA follows: TGCAGCGTTAGGACAGGGGGGAACTATGGCTACACCTTC.

This chain links TRBV2 with TRBJ1-1; tentative D call: TRBD1 (5 bases). This CDR3 is 15 amino acids long. Germline values: CDR1 SNHLY, CDR2 FYNNEI. V was clipped by 4 bases and J by 1 base, with 13 bases between them. The CDR3 region has the DNA TGTGCCAGCAGTGTAACGGAGGGACGGAACACTGAAGCTTTCTTT. Protein sequence: CASSVTEGRNTEAFF.

This clone was seen a single time. The gene calls are TRBV7-9 and TRBJ1-2, with a weak D call TRBD1 (6 bases). The V gene's germline CDR1 is SEHNR and CDR2 FQNEAQ (reference sequence). The CDR3 consists of 15 residues. With 5 bases removed from V and 4 bases from J, the gap between germline ends came to 17 bases. The CDR3 DNA reads TGTGCCAGCAGCCCGGGGGCAGCACAATTCTATGGCTACACCTTC. Translation: CASSPGAAQFYGYTF.